The present entry profiles one T cell receptor beta chain with its context. These data come from a study of T cell responses to AZD1222 COVID-19 vaccine. CDR3 size: 17 residues. Germline CDR1 MNHNY, CDR2 SVGAGI (reference sequence). J gave up 4 bases and V 5 bases, and 8 bases lay outside the gene matches. Clones were sequenced by immunoSEQ multiplex PCR, and TCRdb holds only the in-frame ones, with some missing. The table lists roughly 80,000 clones, roughly 90% of them singletons. Sequencing used peripheral blood, obtained on day 0 of AZD1222 vaccination. The source of this sequence is an adult in good health. The V and J genes are TRBV6-6 and TRBJ2-2; 12 bases match TRBD1. In DNA form, the CDR3 reads TGTGCCAGCAGTCGCCGGGGACAGGGGGCGACCACCGGGGAGCTGTTTTTT. Translating gives CASSRRGQGATTGELFF.